The 26 T cell receptor beta chains in this list originate from one sample, sequenced in a study of CD8+CD57+ T cells in acquired aplastic anemia. Genomic DNA provided the template from which TCR beta VDJ and CDR3 profiles were obtained. From the reads, TCRdb called clonotypes with MiXCR, one entry per CDR3 protein. The sample lists 400,000 to 600,000 distinct CDR3 sequences, about a third occurring once. Patients selected for sequencing had displayed CD8+CD57+ cell expansion by flow cytometry. Material for sequencing was sorted CD4+, CD8+, or CD8+CD57+ T cells (not recorded which) from PBMCs. Every receptor here comes from a human donor with aplastic anemia.

Concerning this clonotype itself: Given a much more abundant clone one base away, this may be a read error. The CDR3 does not end in the conserved phenylalanine or tryptophan, so this is likely a read error. V and J are TRBV20-1 and TRBJ1-5; possibly TRBD1 for D (6 bases). The length of the CDR3 is 15 residues. The germline CDR1 and CDR2 sequences are DFQATT and SNEGSKA (reference sequence). Trimming cost V 6 bases and J 1 base, with 16 bases left between them. Written as DNA, the CDR3 is TGCAGTGCATCGGTCGGGACAATAAGCAATCAGCCCCAGCATCTT. Protein product: CSASVGTISNQPQHL.

A few counts support this clonotype. The chain carries TRBV7-8 and TRBJ1-1; 9 nucleotides agree with TRBD1. This CDR3 comprises 18 residues. The trim removed 7 bases at V and 1 base at J, leaving 16 bases unmatched. Germline CDR1 and CDR2: SGHVS and FQNEAQ. As DNA, the CDR3 is TGTGCCAGCAATCCCAAGACGCGGGACAGGGCGTCGAACACTGAAGCTTTCTTT. This translates into CASNPKTRDRASNTEAFF.

This clonotype appeared a few times. The chain recombines TRBV25-1 with TRBJ1-2; D possibly corresponds to TRBD1 (6 bases). The CDR3 has 18 amino acids. CDR1 is MGHDK, CDR2 SYGVNS, per germline. The V end lost 5 bases, the J end lost 7 bases, and 29 bases lay between the germline ends. The DNA of the CDR3 is TGTGCCAGCAGTACCATAATACCGGGACCGGACAGACGGGGTGGCTACACCTTC. It translates to CASSTIIPGPDRRGGYTF.

The sample holds many counts of this clonotype. This chain connects TRBV7-9 to TRBJ2-5, with a weak D call TRBD1 (5 bases). V was cut by 4 bases and J by 4 bases, with 13 bases left in between. Looked up from germline, CDR1 is SEHNR and CDR2 is FQNEAQ (reference sequence). The length of the CDR3 is 14 residues. The CDR3, as DNA: TGTGCCAGCAGCTCACCAGGGAATCGAGAGACCCAGTACTTC. This translates into CASSSPGNRETQYF.

This clonotype has just a few counts. The chain recombines TRBV25-1 with TRBJ2-3; 7 positions agree with TRBD1. The ends lost 4 bases at V and 2 bases at J; junction bases unmatched: 12. Germline lookup yields CDR1 MGHDK and CDR2 SYGVNS. There are 17 residues in the CDR3. CDR3 region: CASSAPPGDRDTDTQYF. The CDR3 region has the DNA TGTGCCAGCAGTGCACCACCTGGCGACAGGGACACAGATACGCAGTATTTT. The full variable domain, with the rest looked up from reference TRBV25-1 and TRBJ2-3, is EADIYQTPRYLVIGTGKKITLECSQTMGHDKMYWYQQDPGMELHLIHYSYGVNSTEKGDLSSESTVSRIRTEHFPLTLESARPSHTSQYLCASSAPPGDRDTDTQYFGPGTRLTVL.

This clonotype was seen at least ten times. The rearrangement links TRBV5-1 to TRBJ1-2, with TRBD1 as a possible D gene (5 bases). The CDR3 totals 13 residues. With 1 base removed from V and 5 bases from J, the gap between germline ends came to 9 bases. Germline lookup yields CDR1 SGHRS and CDR2 YFSETQ. For the CDR3, the DNA is TGCGCCAGCAGCTTGAGTCAGGGTTATGGCTACACCTTC. As protein: CASSLSQGYGYTF.

This clonotype was counted many times. This chain uses TRBV9 with TRBJ1-1; D remains unclear. This CDR3 spans 13 amino acids. The germline CDR1 and CDR2 sequences are SGDLS and YYNGEE. Trimming took 2 bases from V and 3 from J, leaving 8 bases between them. DNA for the CDR3: TGTGCCAGCAGCGTTCAGGTGGACACTGAAGCTTTCTTT. Translation: CASSVQVDTEAFF. Looking up the rest from reference TRBV9 and TRBJ1-1 gives the full variable domain: DSGVTQTPKHLITATGQRVTLRCSPRSGDLSVYWYQQSLDQGLQFLIQYYNGEERAKGNILERFSAQQFPDLHSELNLSSLELGDSALYFCASSVQVDTEAFFGQGTRLTVV.

This clonotype was recorded a few times. This chain uses TRBV5-8 with TRBJ1-6; 7 bases agree with TRBD1. Per germline, CDR1 SGHTS and CDR2 YDEGEE. CDR3 length: 15 amino acids. Losses at the gene ends were 0 bases for V and 10 bases for J; bases not matched to a gene: 7. The CDR3 DNA follows: TGTGCCAGCAGCTTGGCAGGTGACAGGGAATCACCCCTCCACTTT. This gives the protein CASSLAGDRESPLHF. The variable domain in full, with the rest retrieved from reference TRBV5-8 and TRBJ1-6, is EAGVTQSPTHLIKTRGQQATLRCSPISGHTSVYWYQQALGLGLQFLLWYDEGEERNRGNFPPRFSGRQFPNYSSELNVNALELEDSALYLCASSLAGDRESPLHFGNGTRLTVT.

The CDR3 DNA sequence: TGTGCCAGTAGTACTCGGGACAGTGCGAGCACAGATACGCAGTATTTT. This translates into CASSTRDSASTDTQYF. The J gene is TRBJ2-3, the V gene TRBV19; TRBD1 aligns across 7 bases. The CDR3 sequence is 16 residues long. Germline V CDR1 and CDR2: LNHDA, SQIVND (reference sequence). V was clipped by 4 bases and J by 0 bases; unmatched bases: 7. Filled out from reference TRBV19 and TRBJ2-3, the complete variable domain reads DGGITQSPKYLFRKEGQNVTLSCEQNLNHDAMYWYRQDPGQGLRLIYYSQIVNDFQKGDIAEGYSVSREKKESFPLTVTSAQKNPTAFYLCASSTRDSASTDTQYFGPGTRLTVL.

This clonotype has only a few counts. V gene TRBV6-5 combines with J gene TRBJ2-1; tentatively, D is TRBD1 or TRBD2 (5 bases each). V lost 4 bases and J 3 bases, leaving 19 bases between the germline ends. The CDR3 spans 17 residues. From germline, CDR1 is MNHEY and CDR2 SVGAGI. CDR3 sequence reads: CASSSLTGRRGYNEQFF. The CDR3 DNA follows: TGTGCCAGCAGTTCTTTGACGGGACGCCGCGGCTACAATGAGCAGTTCTTC.

This clonotype was detected ten times or more. The chain links TRBV19 to TRBJ1-3; D call uncertain. This CDR3 is 13 amino acids long. V lost 1 base and J lost 1, with 2 bases in between. The germline gives CDR1 LNHDA, CDR2 SQIVND (reference sequence). This chain's CDR3 is CASSIVSGNTIYF. CDR3 nucleotides: TGTGCCAGTAGTATAGTATCTGGAAACACCATATATTTT.

The genes are TRBV4-3 and TRBJ2-7, with 10 bases matching TRBD1. Germline V lookup: CDR1 LGHNA, CDR2 YSLEER. The trim removed 0 bases at V and 6 bases at J, leaving 2 bases unmatched. This CDR3 spans 14 amino acids. The DNA for the CDR3 is TGCGCCAGCAGCCAAGATGACAGGGGGCTCGAGCAGTACTTC. Its protein is CASSQDDRGLEQYF.

As regards this clonotype: A read error may be the cause here, since a much bigger clone is one base away. The rearrangement uses TRBV2 and TRBJ2-5, with D possibly being TRBD1 (6 bases). There are 13 residues in the CDR3. The germline V gene has CDR1 SNHLY and CDR2 FYNNEI. The CDR3 nucleotides are TGTGCCAGCAGTAGGGACACCCGAGAGACCCTGTACTTC. As protein: CASSRDTRETLYF.

This clonotype was observed at least ten times. The rearrangement links TRBV5-1 to TRBJ1-2, with D hard to call. The CDR3 spans 13 residues. Germline V CDR1 and CDR2: SGHRS, YFSETQ. Trimming stripped 0 bases from V and 4 bases from J, with 7 bases between. CDR3 loop: CASSLDLVYGYTF. In DNA, the CDR3 is TGCGCCAGCAGCTTGGATCTGGTCTATGGCTACACCTTC.

This clonotype was seen many times. The genes are TRBV24-1 and TRBJ2-1; D unclear. This CDR3 region has 15 residues. In germline, CDR1 is KGHDR, CDR2 SFDVKD. V was cut by 0 bases and J by 3 bases, with 8 bases left in between. For the CDR3, the DNA is TGTGCCACCAGTGATTTGTATTCAAACTACAATGAGCAGTTCTTC. Residues: CATSDLYSNYNEQFF.

This clonotype counts as medium-sized (0.01 to 0.1%). This chain uses TRBV7-2 with TRBJ1-2; D might be TRBD1 (5 bases). In germline, CDR1 is SGHTA, CDR2 FQGNSA. The CDR3 runs to 17 residues. V was shortened by 4 bases and J by 8 bases, with 26 bases between the two germline ends. The CDR3 nucleotides are TGTGCCAGCAGCTCTTACTCGGGACTTATCCTATCGGGCGGCTACACCTTC. It is translated as CASSSYSGLILSGGYTF.

This clonotype was recorded at least ten times. J is TRBJ1-2 and V is TRBV20-1; D is possibly TRBD1 (6 bases). This CDR3 is 12 amino acids long. In germline, CDR1 is DFQATT, CDR2 SNEGSKA (reference sequence). V lost 2 bases to trimming and J lost 6 bases, with 10 bases between them. For the CDR3, the DNA is TGCAGTGCTAGAACAGGGTTAAATGGCTACACCTTC. It encodes CSARTGLNGYTF.

The sample holds many counts of this clonotype. V gene TRBV10-3 combines with J gene TRBJ1-3; 8 bases align to TRBD1. Germline CDR1 and CDR2: ENHRY and SYGVKD. The CDR3 sequence is 17 residues long. The V segment lost 0 bases and the J segment 2 bases; nucleotides outside the gene matches: 6. The CDR3 loop reads CAISESVPDRAGNTIYF. The CDR3 DNA reads TGTGCCATCAGTGAGTCCGTCCCGGACAGGGCTGGAAACACCATATATTTT.

This clonotype has a count of ten or more. The chain recombines TRBV25-1 with TRBJ2-3; 12 nucleotides align to TRBD2. Germline assignment: CDR1 MGHDK and CDR2 SYGVNS. This CDR3 region has 18 residues. The trim removed 1 base at V and 6 bases at J, leaving 11 bases unmatched. CDR3 in DNA: TGTGCCAGCAGTGAATCGTGGTTGACTAGCGGGGGAAGGGATACGCAGTATTTT. Translating gives CASSESWLTSGGRDTQYF.

This sequence joins TRBV20-1 and TRBJ2-1; 12 bases agree with TRBD2. V lost 6 bases and J lost 0; bases outside the gene matches: 3. Germline CDR1 and CDR2: DFQATT and SNEGSKA (reference sequence). This CDR3 contains 15 residues. The DNA for the CDR3 is TGCAGTGCCCTACTAGCGGGGGGCTCCTACAATGAGCAGTTCTTC. Translated, it gives CSALLAGGSYNEQFF.

In the case of this clonotype: This likely comes from a read error, as the CDR3 has no conserved phenylalanine or tryptophan at its end. The chain has TRBV3-1 and TRBJ1-2; D possibly corresponds to TRBD1 (6 bases). V lost 8 bases and J lost 7, with 26 bases in between. CDR1 and CDR2 (germline): LGHDT, YNNKEL (reference sequence). There are 16 residues in the CDR3. The CDR3 protein is CASSHEGRGTSLGYTL. For the CDR3, the DNA is TGTGCCAGCTCACACGAGGGCAGGGGTACGTCCCTTGGCTACACCCTC.

This rearrangement joins TRBV19 to TRBJ2-7; TRBD2 matches 12 bases. Germline V gives CDR1 LNHDA, CDR2 SQIVND (reference sequence). This CDR3 has 12 amino acids. The DNA of the CDR3 is TGTGCTAGGACTAGCGGGGTCTACGAGCAGTACTTC. Translating it yields CARTSGVYEQYF.

The chain combines TRBV15 with TRBJ1-2; tentatively, D is TRBD1 (6 bases). The CDR3 totals 17 residues. Per germline, CDR1 LNHNV and CDR2 YYDKDF (reference sequence). V lost 0 bases, J lost 4 bases, and 18 bases lay in between. CDR3 protein: CATSRDNCGGTRYGYTF. In nucleotides, the CDR3 is TGTGCCACCAGCAGAGATAATTGTGGGGGGACACGCTATGGCTACACCTTC.

The chain combines TRBV6-5 with TRBJ2-2; D unclear. CDR1 is MNHEY, CDR2 SVGAGI, per germline. This CDR3 is 17 amino acids long. The ends were cut back, 2 bases at V and 7 bases at J, with 20 bases in the middle. The CDR3 bases are TGTGCCAGCAGTTACGTCCGCCTGGGGTTTAGTGACGGGGAGCTGTTTTTT. The encoded protein is CASSYVRLGFSDGELFF.

This clonotype was found a few times. This chain uses TRBV12-3 or TRBV12-4 with TRBJ1-6; weak D call: TRBD1 (6 bases). This CDR3 is 16 amino acids long. V shed 5 bases and J shed 0 bases, with 11 bases lying between them. The CDR3: CASSRGASSYNSPLHF. For the CDR3, the DNA is TGTGCCAGCAGTAGGGGGGCTAGCTCCTATAATTCACCCCTCCACTTT.

This chain connects TRBV3-1 to TRBJ1-5; D uncertain. V shed 4 bases and J shed 5 bases, with 15 bases lying between them. The CDR3 runs 15 residues. The germline V gene encodes CDR1 LGHDT and CDR2 YNNKEL (reference sequence). CDR3 sequence reads: CASSPSPVSHQPQHF. Written as DNA, the CDR3 is TGTGCCAGCAGCCCCAGCCCAGTTAGTCATCAGCCCCAGCATTTT. Looking up the rest from reference TRBV3-1 and TRBJ1-5 gives the full variable domain: DTAVSQTPKYLVTQMGNDKSIKCEQNLGHDTMYWYKQDSKKFLKIMFSYNNKELIINETVPNRFSPKSPDKAHLNLHINSLELGDSAVYFCASSPSPVSHQPQHFGDGTRLSIL.